This is a list of T cell receptor beta chains from one sample in a study of cytomegalovirus exposure and HLA in healthy donors. Assay used: immunoSEQ multiplex PCR; TCRdb lists only in-frame clones, some missing. The data contain 260,000 or so clones, approximately 90% of them singletons. Input material: PBMCs. The receptors come from a young man in good health and CMV-seronegative. The CDR3 runs from the conserved cysteine through the conserved F or W. The D gene is left open where the match is weak. Where a row states a size, it is once, few, many or the class of an expanded clone; other rows omit it.

D gene	CDR3 length	clone size	V gene	J gene	CDR3 protein	CDR3 DNA
-	15	once	TRBV7-9	TRBJ1-6	CASSLRGGVSSPLHF	TGTGCCAGCAGCTTAAGGGGCGGGGTCAGTTCACCCCTCCACTTT
-	13	few	TRBV19	TRBJ1-5	CASSEQGRRPQHF	TGTGCCAGTAGTGAACAGGGTAGAAGGCCCCAGCATTTT
-	15	-	TRBV7-2	TRBJ1-3	CASSPPTAAGNTIYF	TGTGCCAGCAGCCCCCCTACAGCGGCTGGAAACACCATATATTTT
-	14	-	TRBV7-2	TRBJ1-3	CASSSLYGGNTIYF	TGTGCCAGCAGCTCCCTATACGGTGGAAACACCATATATTTT
-	15	-	TRBV4-1	TRBJ1-1	CASSRGGGGDSEAFF	TGCGCCAGCAGCCGCGGAGGGGGAGGGGATTCTGAAGCTTTCTTT
TRBD1	15	-	TRBV28	TRBJ1-2	CASSSLGQGAQGYTF	TGTGCCAGCAGCTCATTGGGACAGGGGGCGCAGGGCTACACCTTC
TRBD1	14	-	TRBV28	TRBJ2-7	CASSLGTGAYEQYF	TGTGCCAGCAGTTTGGGGACAGGAGCCTACGAGCAGTACTTC
TRBD1	14	-	TRBV19	TRBJ2-3	CASSMGQSSDTQYF	TGTGCCAGTAGTATGGGACAGTCATCAGATACGCAGTATTTT
-	17	-	TRBV7-9	TRBJ2-1	CASSLGTQGGVYNEQFF	TGTGCCAGCAGCTTAGGTACTCAAGGGGGGGTTTACAATGAGCAGTTCTTC
-	12	-	TRBV27	TRBJ2-7	CASSLSGYEQYF	TGTGCCAGCAGTTTGAGCGGTTACGAGCAGTACTTC
-	13	-	TRBV28	TRBJ1-3	CASRGSRGNTIYF	TGTGCCAGCAGGGGCAGCCGTGGAAACACCATATATTTT
-	13	-	TRBV10-3	TRBJ1-6	CAITRDLNSPLHF	TGTGCCATCACCAGGGACTTGAATTCACCCCTCCACTTT
-	16	-	TRBV9	TRBJ2-3	CASSAMGGGHTDTQYF	TGTGCCAGCAGCGCGATGGGTGGGGGCCACACAGATACGCAGTATTTT
TRBD1	14	-	TRBV4-2	TRBJ1-2	CASSPLGQNYGYTF	TGTGCCAGCAGCCCCCTGGGACAGAACTATGGCTACACCTTC
TRBD1	14	-	TRBV2	TRBJ2-1	CASRLQGNYNEQFF	TGTGCCAGCAGGTTACAGGGGAACTACAATGAGCAGTTCTTC
TRBD1	15	-	TRBV7-2	TRBJ1-2	CASSSRVTGGDGYTF	TGTGCCAGCAGCTCGCGAGTGACAGGGGGCGATGGCTACACCTTC
TRBD1	15	-	TRBV5-1	TRBJ1-1	CASSPSGGGNTEAFF	TGCGCCAGCAGCCCAAGTGGAGGGGGCAACACTGAAGCTTTCTTT
-	12	-	TRBV9	TRBJ2-2	CASSVARGELFF	TGTGCCAGCAGCGTAGCCCGGGGGGAGCTGTTTTTT
-	16	-	TRBV27	TRBJ2-7	CASSPSGGPISYEQYF	TGTGCCAGCAGTCCCTCCGGCGGCCCTATATCCTACGAGCAGTACTTC
TRBD1	14	-	TRBV27	TRBJ2-1	CASSPTDRVNEQFF	TGTGCCAGCAGTCCAACCGACAGGGTCAATGAGCAGTTCTTC
TRBD1	16	-	TRBV28	TRBJ2-7	CASRYPRDRGSYEQYF	TGTGCCAGCAGATACCCCCGGGACAGGGGATCCTACGAGCAGTACTTC
-	13	-	TRBV7-2	TRBJ2-7	CASSFGISYEQYF	TGTGCCAGCAGCTTCGGGATCTCCTACGAGCAGTACTTC
-	15	-	TRBV6-6	TRBJ1-5	CASRRDGSSNQPQHF	TGTGCCAGCAGGAGGGATGGGAGTAGCAATCAGCCCCAGCATTTT
TRBD1	20	-	TRBV15	TRBJ2-3	CATSREPQGPDGISTDTQYF	TGTGCCACCAGCAGAGAGCCACAGGGGCCTGACGGGATTAGCACAGATACGCAGTATTTT
-	15	-	TRBV5-1	TRBJ2-3	CASSLRPLGPDTQYF	TGCGCCAGCAGCTTAAGGCCCCTGGGCCCAGATACGCAGTATTTT
TRBD1	13	-	TRBV19	TRBJ1-6	CASSIQGGSPLHF	TGTGCCAGTAGTATTCAGGGGGGTTCACCCCTCCACTTT
TRBD2	14	-	TRBV27	TRBJ2-7	CASSREGPGDEQYF	TGTGCCAGCAGTCGGGAGGGTCCCGGGGACGAGCAGTACTTC
TRBD1	18	-	TRBV6-4	TRBJ2-7	CASSTLTDRGVHRYEQYF	TGTGCCAGCAGTACCCTGACGGACAGGGGCGTCCATCGGTACGAGCAGTACTTC
-	14	-	TRBV29-1	TRBJ1-2	CSVEDHNRSNGYTF	TGCAGCGTTGAAGATCATAACAGATCAAATGGCTACACCTTC
-	14	-	TRBV6-1	TRBJ1-3	CASKRTSTGNTIYF	TGTGCCAGTAAACGAACGAGTACGGGAAACACCATATATTTT
-	13	-	TRBV30	TRBJ1-2	CAWSSGVGYGYTF	TGTGCCTGGAGTTCAGGGGTAGGCTATGGCTACACCTTC
-	15	few	TRBV6-5	TRBJ2-3	CASSYGGAIADTQYF	TGTGCCAGCAGTTACGGGGGCGCGATCGCAGATACGCAGTATTTT
TRBD1	18	-	TRBV4-2	TRBJ1-2	CASSQEGQGGVDNYGYTF	TGTGCCAGCAGCCAAGAAGGACAGGGGGGCGTCGATAACTATGGCTACACCTTC
-	12	few	TRBV6-5	TRBJ2-7	CASRASTYEQYF	TGTGCCAGCAGGGCTTCCACCTACGAGCAGTACTTC
TRBD2	15	-	TRBV5-1	TRBJ2-3	CASYPGTSSTDTQYF	TGCGCCAGCTACCCCGGGACTAGTAGCACAGATACGCAGTATTTT
TRBD1	14	-	TRBV7-2	TRBJ1-5	CASSQGQGGQPQHF	TGTGCCAGCAGCCAGGGACAGGGCGGTCAGCCCCAGCATTTT
TRBD2	16	few	TRBV7-2	TRBJ2-7	CASSVSPGLGLREQYF	TGTGCCAGCAGCGTATCGCCGGGACTAGGGTTGAGAGAGCAGTACTTC
TRBD1	15	-	TRBV30	TRBJ1-5	CAWSVRTGGSQPQHF	TGTGCCTGGAGTGTAAGGACAGGGGGTTCTCAGCCCCAGCATTTT
-	14	once	TRBV7-3	TRBJ2-2	CASSPTTNTGELFF	TGTGCCAGCAGCCCAACTACGAACACCGGGGAGCTGTTTTTT
-	14	-	TRBV27	TRBJ1-6	CASSWTKSYSPLHF	TGTGCCAGCAGCTGGACAAAGAGTTATTCACCCCTCCACTTT
TRBD2	18	-	TRBV28	TRBJ2-7	CASSLGLAGASDSYEQYF	TGTGCCAGCAGTTTAGGACTAGCGGGGGCCTCCGACTCCTACGAGCAGTACTTC
TRBD2	16	-	TRBV5-6	TRBJ2-5	CASSFPQPSGAGAQYF	TGTGCCAGCAGCTTCCCCCAACCAAGCGGGGCGGGGGCCCAGTACTTC
TRBD2	17	-	TRBV9	TRBJ2-1	CASSAPTSGRAGDEQFF	TGTGCCAGCAGCGCACCGACTAGCGGGAGGGCAGGAGATGAGCAGTTCTTC
-	15	-	TRBV28	TRBJ1-1	CASSLSQGKNTEAFF	TGTGCCAGCAGTTTATCCCAGGGAAAGAACACTGAAGCTTTCTTT
-	14	-	TRBV6-5	TRBJ2-4	CASSYSASWNIQYF	TGTGCCAGCAGTTACTCCGCTAGTTGGAACATTCAGTACTTC
TRBD1	13	-	TRBV28	TRBJ2-3	CASRDRGADTQYF	TGTGCCAGCAGGGACAGGGGGGCAGATACGCAGTATTTT
TRBD1	16	once	TRBV14	TRBJ1-3	CASSQGDRGTGNTIYF	TGTGCCAGCAGCCAAGGGGACAGGGGGACTGGAAACACCATATATTTT
-	13	once	TRBV6-1	TRBJ1-2	CANEEGPNYGYTF	TGTGCCAACGAGGAGGGACCCAACTATGGCTACACCTTC
-	14	-	TRBV4-1	TRBJ1-3	CASSQEELRNTIYF	TGCGCCAGCAGCCAAGAGGAGTTGAGAAACACCATATATTTT
TRBD1	17	-	TRBV9	TRBJ2-3	CASSVSTGGAGTDTQYF	TGTGCCAGCAGCGTCTCGACAGGGGGCGCGGGCACAGATACGCAGTATTTT
TRBD1	13	-	TRBV6-1	TRBJ2-7	CASRETGAYEQYF	TGTGCCAGCAGGGAGACAGGGGCCTACGAGCAGTACTTC
-	14	-	TRBV7-2	TRBJ2-3	CASSLGRSTDTQYF	TGTGCCAGCAGCTTAGGTCGTAGCACCGATACGCAGTATTTT
TRBD2	15	-	TRBV5-1	TRBJ2-1	CASIPGLAGGDEQFF	TGCGCCAGCATCCCGGGACTAGCGGGGGGGGATGAGCAGTTCTTC
TRBD2	15	-	TRBV7-2	TRBJ2-3	CASTAAGGLADTQYF	TGTGCCAGCACCGCGGCGGGGGGGCTTGCAGATACGCAGTATTTT
-	13	-	TRBV18	TRBJ1-2	CASSPDTQSGYTF	TGTGCCAGCTCACCAGACACCCAGTCGGGCTACACCTTC